These T cell receptor beta chains were read from a single sample in a study of radiation and T cells in renal cell carcinoma. Data came from immunoSEQ multiplex PCR; TCRdb stores just in-frame clones and leaves some out. This sample carries 15,000 to 20,000 clones, about 50% of them seen once, and the ten largest clones take roughly 12%. Here the sequenced sample was tumor tissue, taken from a patient whose treatment included radiotherapy and nephrectomy. The origin of the receptors is a man aged 50 or older with renal cell carcinoma. Both conserved end residues are part of each CDR3. Fields, in order: clone size, CDR3 length, V gene, D gene, J gene, CDR3 DNA, CDR3 protein. A D gene is named only where the DNA matches it firmly. Clone size is given for some rows only: seen once, a few or many times, or a class if the clone is expanded.

few,15,TRBV27,TRBD1,TRBJ2-7,TGTGCCAGCAGTCCGCGACAGGGTGCCTTCTACGAGCAGTACTTC,CASSPRQGAFYEQYF
-,13,TRBV2,-,TRBJ1-5,TGTGCCAGCAGTGCGGGGCTGAATCAGCCCCAGCATTTT,CASSAGLNQPQHF
-,14,TRBV27,-,TRBJ1-3,TGTGCCAGCAGTATAAGGGGCTCTGGAAACACCATATATTTT,CASSIRGSGNTIYF
once,13,TRBV7-3,-,TRBJ2-7,TGTGCCAGCAGCTCCTACCCATCACTCGAGCAGTACTTC,CASSSYPSLEQYF
-,14,TRBV28,TRBD2,TRBJ2-7,TGTGCCAGCAGTCCGGGACTAGCGCCTTACGAGCAGTACTTC,CASSPGLAPYEQYF
-,15,TRBV5-1,-,TRBJ2-3,TGCGCCAGCAGCTTGCTGGGCGGGAGCACAGATACGCAGTATTTT,CASSLLGGSTDTQYF
-,16,TRBV5-6,-,TRBJ2-3,TGTGCCAGCAGCTTAAGGTGGCAGGATAGCACAGATACGCAGTATTTT,CASSLRWQDSTDTQYF
-,15,TRBV11-2,-,TRBJ2-7,TGTGCCAGCAGCCCTCTAGCGTTGAGCTCCTACGAGCAGTACTTC,CASSPLALSSYEQYF
once,16,TRBV4-1,TRBD1,TRBJ2-6,TGCGCCAGCAGCCAAGACAGGGGGTCTGGGGCCAACGTCCTGACTTTC,CASSQDRGSGANVLTF
few,14,TRBV7-9,-,TRBJ1-2,TGTGCCAGCAGCTTAGACTCCTCTAACTATGGCTACACCTTC,CASSLDSSNYGYTF
few,14,TRBV30,-,TRBJ2-5,TGTGCCTGGAGCCAGAGTACGCGGGCAGGGACCCAGTACTTC,CAWSQSTRAGTQYF
-,17,TRBV11-2,-,TRBJ2-1,TGTGCCAGCAGCTTAGGAACAGGGTGGTGGGCCTACAATGAGCAGTTCTTC,CASSLGTGWWAYNEQFF
-,17,TRBV7-2,-,TRBJ1-4,TGTGCCAGCAGCTTAGAAGCTCCCAGCCTAACTAATGAAAAACTGTTTTTT,CASSLEAPSLTNEKLFF
few,14,TRBV6-4,-,TRBJ2-2,TGTGCCAGCAGTGACATTTCTGGAGCCGGGGAGCTGTTTTTT,CASSDISGAGELFF
few,14,TRBV7-3,-,TRBJ2-1,TGTGCCAGCGCAAGGGAGAATACCTACAATGAGCAGTTCTTC,CASARENTYNEQFF
-,14,TRBV30,TRBD1,TRBJ1-6,TGTGCCTGGAGGAACAGGGGGTTCGATTCACCCCTCCACTTT,CAWRNRGFDSPLHF
few,13,TRBV5-1,-,TRBJ1-3,TGCGCCAGCAGGAGGACAGTTGGAAACACCATATATTTT,CASRRTVGNTIYF